This is a list of T cell receptor beta chains from one sample in a study of blood T cells in healthy people across ages. TCRdb processed the 5' RACE reads anew with MiXCR; each CDR3 protein has one entry. The data hold over 950,000 distinct CDR3 sequences, with approximately 38% observed a single time. The sample taken for sequencing was blood. All receptors derive from a man aged 18 to 30 in good health. CDR3s include the opening cysteine and the closing phenylalanine or tryptophan. Fields, in order: D gene, J gene, clone size, V gene, CDR3 protein, CDR3 DNA. D genes are given only for firm matches. A row's size may be missing; if present it is once, few, many or a size class.

>-|TRBJ2-7|-|TRBV27
CASSRGIGGEQYF
TGTGCCAGCAGCAGGGGTATAGGTGGCGAGCAGTACTTC
>-|TRBJ1-2|few|TRBV25-1
CASSEYRAGSNGYTF
TGTGCCAGCAGTGAATATCGGGCAGGTTCCAATGGCTACACCTTC
>TRBD1|TRBJ2-2|-|TRBV4-1
CAGAPDRANTGELFF
TGCGCCGGCGCACCGGACAGGGCGAACACCGGGGAGCTGTTTTTT
>-|TRBJ2-1|many|TRBV9
CASSVVDSRNEQFF
TGTGCCAGCAGCGTAGTCGACTCCCGCAATGAGCAGTTCTTC
>TRBD1|TRBJ1-4|-|TRBV5-4
CASSHAGTGGATNEKLFF
TGTGCCAGCAGCCACGCGGGGACAGGGGGCGCAACTAATGAAAAACTGTTTTTT
>-|TRBJ1-2|few|TRBV2
CASEIGNGYTF
TGTGCCAGCGAGATAGGAAATGGCTACACCTTC
>TRBD1|TRBJ2-1|-|TRBV4-3
CASSYRTGANSYNEQFF
TGCGCCAGCAGTTACCGGACAGGGGCCAACTCCTACAATGAGCAGTTCTTC
>-|TRBJ1-1|-|TRBV12-3/TRBV12-4
CASTLTAGNTEAFF
TGTGCCAGCACCTTGACAGCAGGTAACACTGAAGCTTTCTTT
>TRBD1|TRBJ2-5|-|TRBV4-2
CASSQVWDREGQETQYF
TGTGCCAGCAGCCAAGTGTGGGACAGGGAAGGACAAGAGACCCAGTACTTC
>-|TRBJ1-2|few|TRBV10-3
CAEADTLDYGYTF
TGTGCCGAAGCGGACACCCTCGACTATGGCTACACCTTC
>-|TRBJ2-3|many|TRBV29-1
CSSAPVGSTDTQYF
TGCAGCTCTGCTCCTGTGGGGAGCACAGATACGCAGTATTTT
>-|TRBJ1-2|few|TRBV6-1
CASSPSLGYTF
TGTGCCAGCAGTCCCTCTCTTGGCTACACCTTC
>-|TRBJ1-1|few|TRBV7-2
CASSLNQIMNTEAFF
TGTGCCAGCAGCTTAAATCAGATAATGAACACTGAAGCTTTCTTT
>TRBD1|TRBJ1-5|many|TRBV29-1
CSVGYRGDQPQHF
TGCAGCGTGGGCTACAGGGGAGATCAGCCCCAGCATTTT
>TRBD2|TRBJ2-3|-|TRBV27
CASRLAASTDTQYF
TGTGCCAGCAGGCTAGCGGCTAGCACAGATACGCAGTATTTT
>-|TRBJ1-2|few|TRBV4-1
CASSQDEDWGYTF
TGCGCCAGCAGCCAAGACGAGGATTGGGGCTACACCTTC
>TRBD1|TRBJ1-2|-|TRBV12-3/TRBV12-4
CASSPSITGQADGYTF
TGTGCCAGCAGTCCTAGTATAACGGGACAGGCGGATGGCTACACCTTC
>-|TRBJ1-2|-|TRBV7-6
CASSSPRRNGYTF
TGTGCCAGCAGCTCCCCGAGAAGGAATGGCTACACCTTC
>TRBD1|TRBJ2-1|-|TRBV6-6
CASSYSGTGEYNEQFF
TGTGCCAGCAGTTACTCCGGGACAGGGGAGTACAATGAGCAGTTCTTC
>-|TRBJ1-2|many|TRBV29-1
CSVLGRRVDGYTF
TGCAGCGTTCTCGGCCGCCGGGTGGATGGCTACACCTTC
>-|TRBJ1-2|few|TRBV7-8
CASSPEMANYGYTF
TGTGCCAGCAGCCCCGAAATGGCTAACTATGGCTACACCTTC
>TRBD2|TRBJ2-5|-|TRBV7-2
CASSWGLLQETQYF
TGTGCCAGCAGCTGGGGACTATTACAAGAGACCCAGTACTTC
>-|TRBJ2-3|-|TRBV6-5
CASKGNWVAGEDTQYF
TGTGCCAGCAAGGGAAATTGGGTCGCCGGGGAAGATACGCAGTATTTT
>TRBD1|TRBJ1-2|-|TRBV30
CAWSLDRGRNYGYTF
TGTGCCTGGAGCCTGGACAGGGGGCGAAACTATGGCTACACCTTC
>-|TRBJ1-6|few|TRBV7-3
CASSLWGINNSPLHF
TGTGCCAGCAGCTTATGGGGCATTAATAATTCACCCCTCCACTTT
>TRBD2|TRBJ2-7|-|TRBV6-2/TRBV6-3
CASSYGLAGDEQYF
TGTGCCAGCAGTTACGGACTAGCGGGGGATGAGCAGTACTTC
>-|TRBJ1-2|few|TRBV6-5
CASSYHQQGDYGYTF
TGTGCCAGCAGTTACCACCAACAGGGCGACTATGGCTACACCTTC
>-|TRBJ1-1|few|TRBV29-1
CSVVVREATEAFF
TGCAGCGTTGTTGTCAGGGAGGCCACTGAAGCTTTCTTT
>-|TRBJ2-5|few|TRBV9
CASSKTGSETQYF
TGTGCCAGCAGCAAGACTGGGTCGGAGACCCAGTACTTC
>-|TRBJ2-2|few|TRBV10-3
CAITEEPNTGELFF
TGTGCCATCACCGAAGAACCAAACACCGGGGAGCTGTTTTTT
>TRBD1|TRBJ1-6|-|TRBV7-2
CASSLDQTGTLHF
TGTGCCAGCAGCTTAGATCAGACAGGGACCCTCCACTTT
>-|TRBJ2-1|-|TRBV5-5
CASSSKGVWNEQFF
TGTGCCAGCAGCTCCAAGGGGGTTTGGAATGAGCAGTTCTTC
>TRBD1|TRBJ1-1|few|TRBV10-3
CAISEGLQGAAEAFF
TGTGCCATCAGTGAGGGATTGCAGGGGGCGGCTGAAGCTTTCTTT
>-|TRBJ1-1|-|TRBV29-1
CSVVLSMNTEAFF
TGCAGCGTTGTGCTTTCCATGAACACTGAAGCTTTCTTT
>-|TRBJ2-3|-|TRBV28
CASSLIAAQDLTDTQYF
TGTGCCAGCAGTTTAATCGCCGCACAAGACCTCACAGATACGCAGTATTTT
>TRBD1|TRBJ1-1|few|TRBV4-2
CASSQDPTGGWGTEAFF
TGTGCCAGCAGCCAAGATCCCACAGGGGGCTGGGGCACTGAAGCTTTCTTT
>-|TRBJ1-6|-|TRBV5-1
CASRDYNTSWSNSPLHF
TGCGCCAGCAGGGATTACAACACATCTTGGAGTAATTCACCCCTCCACTTT
>-|TRBJ1-5|once|TRBV5-1
CASSPESFTQPQHF
TGCGCCAGCAGCCCGGAGTCATTCACGCAGCCCCAGCATTTT
>-|TRBJ2-7|-|TRBV30
CAGSEGYEQYF
TGTGCCGGGAGTGAAGGGTACGAGCAGTACTTC
>-|TRBJ1-2|-|TRBV6-1
CASSNRGNYGYTF
TGTGCCAGCAGTAACCGGGGGAACTATGGCTACACCTTC
>-|TRBJ2-5|-|TRBV7-9
CASSLARRTQETQYF
TGTGCCAGCAGCTTAGCGCGGCGGACCCAAGAGACCCAGTACTTC
>-|TRBJ2-3|-|TRBV12-3/TRBV12-4
CASSLGGGRRTDTQYF
TGTGCCAGCAGTTTAGGTGGGGGCCGCCGCACAGATACGCAGTATTTT
>TRBD1|TRBJ1-4|-|TRBV27
CASRRDRTEEKLFF
TGTGCCAGCAGAAGGGACAGGACGGAGGAAAAACTGTTTTTT
>-|TRBJ1-6|few|TRBV20-1
CSARDRISGGSYNSPLHF
TGCAGTGCTAGAGATCGAATTTCCGGCGGCTCCTATAATTCACCCCTCCACTTT
>-|TRBJ1-2|-|TRBV20-1
CSASGGISCGYTF
TGCAGTGCTAGTGGGGGGATCTCCTGTGGCTACACCTTC
>-|TRBJ2-1|-|TRBV20-1
CSAKTGSYSYNEQFF
TGCAGTGCAAAAACCGGAAGTTACAGTTACAATGAGCAGTTCTTC
>-|TRBJ1-1|-|TRBV4-2
CASSQVGGEGRTEAFF
TGTGCCAGCAGCCAAGTGGGGGGCGAAGGGAGGACTGAAGCTTTCTTT
>-|TRBJ2-3|few|TRBV7-2
CASSARQGGDTQYF
TGTGCCAGCAGCGCCAGACAGGGAGGAGATACGCAGTATTTT
>-|TRBJ1-5|few|TRBV2
CASSDHARNIRTALNQPQHF
TGTGCCAGCAGTGATCACGCAAGAAATATTAGGACAGCCCTTAATCAGCCCCAGCATTTT
>-|TRBJ2-7|-|TRBV12-2
CASRPRDRENYGYF
TGTGCAAGCCGCCCCCGGGACAGGGAAAACTATGGGTACTTC
>TRBD1|TRBJ1-5|-|TRBV5-6
CASSAFGTGVGQPQHF
TGTGCCAGCAGCGCGTTCGGGACAGGGGTCGGGCAGCCCCAGCATTTT